This T cell receptor beta chain was sequenced for a study of graft-versus-host responses after intestinal transplantation. Whole-study context: Multivisceral, liver-intestinal, or isolated intestinal grafts were transplanted into recipients. All of the recipients had induction that used anti-thymocyte globulin, then tacrolimus and steroids for around three years. Study-wide results and caveats: Recipient bone marrow held GvH clones, some seen earlier in ileum or blood. Individuals who had graft-donor T cell macrochimerism had allografts that showed high graft-versus-host to host-versus-graft clonal ratios.

A word on this clone: Its antigen is unknown.

The germline gives CDR1 SNHLY, CDR2 FYNNEI. This CDR3 has 12 amino acids. V was clipped by 2 bases and J by 7 bases, with 8 bases between them. The protocol was immunoSEQ multiplex PCR, while the TCRdb copy is restricted to in-frame clones and leaves out a portion. In the table there are nearly 100,000 clones, more than 80% of which are singletons. The chain employs TRBV2 and TRBJ1-1; D call uncertain. The TCR comes from a human patient who received an intestinal transplant, so some T cells may come from the graft donor. This sample comprised PBMCs, obtained about 460 days after intestinal transplant. CDR3 sequence reads: CASSESGLEAFF. The CDR3 DNA sequence: TGTGCCAGCAGTGAATCGGGTCTTGAAGCTTTCTTT.